This T cell receptor (beta chain) was documented in a study of blood T cell repertoires in COVID-19. J lost 3 bases, V lost 3 bases, and 5 bases had no gene match. From germline, CDR1 is LNHDA and CDR2 SQIVND (reference sequence). CDR3 length: 14 amino acids. The method was immunoSEQ multiplex PCR; TCRdb's version includes in-frame clones alone and lacks a portion of them. The table has about 240,000 clones, 82% seen once; the top ten hold less than 9.5%. The sequencing sample was made of peripheral blood. The sequence was collected from a woman of 80 years or more with COVID-19, enrolled during active disease. This rearrangement joins TRBV19 to TRBJ2-7, with 7 nucleotides matching TRBD1. CDR3 nucleotide sequence: TGTGCCAGTAGTATGAAACAGGGGTACTACGAGCAGTACTTC. Translation: CASSMKQGYYEQYF.